The 31 T cell receptor beta chains presented below share a single source sample, sequenced in a study of blood T cell repertoires in COVID-19. Generated by immunoSEQ multiplex PCR, the TCRdb table keeps only in-frame clones and is missing some. Among 390,000 or so clones listed, over 80% were seen once. Sample: PBMCs or T cells enriched from blood (not recorded which). These receptors all come from a woman aged 45-59 years who had recovered from COVID-19.

Ten or more counts support this clone. The V gene is TRBV3-1 (or the pseudogene TRBV3-2), the J gene TRBJ2-3; TRBD2 might be the D (6 bases). The CDR3 totals 14 residues. V was trimmed by 6 bases and J by 2 bases, leaving 12 bases between them. Germline assignment: CDR1 LGHDT and CDR2 YNNKEL (reference sequence). The CDR3 sequence: CASSDSGTTDTQYF. The CDR3 DNA sequence: TGTGCCAGCAGTGATAGCGGAACCACAGATACGCAGTATTTT.

This clone came up once. This sequence joins TRBV5-1 and TRBJ1-6; 7 bases are a match to TRBD1. The germline V gene encodes CDR1 SGHRS and CDR2 YFSETQ. The CDR3 loop spans 16 amino acids. After removal of 4 bases from V and 7 bases from J, the junction contained 11 bases not matched to a gene. For the CDR3, the DNA is TGCGCCAGCAGCCAGCTAGGGGGCGGATCGAATTCACCCCTCCACTTT. Protein: CASSQLGGGSNSPLHF.

This sequence joins TRBV30 and TRBJ1-2; perhaps TRBD1 as D (6 bases). The germline V gene has CDR1 GTSNPN and CDR2 SVGIG (reference sequence). Trimming left V 3 bases short and J 5 bases short, with 25 bases between. The CDR3 loop spans 17 amino acids. The CDR3 DNA reads TGTGCCTGGAGCGGTCTTTTGGGGACAAACACAATATATGGCTACACCTTC. Amino acid sequence: CAWSGLLGTNTIYGYTF.

The chain carries TRBV5-6 and TRBJ1-2; D gene unclear. The germline gives CDR1 SGHDT, CDR2 YYEEEE. V was pared by 0 bases and J by 8 bases, with 17 bases between. The CDR3 length is 15 residues. The CDR3 reads CASSLGRRGSKGYTF. CDR3 bases: TGTGCCAGCAGCTTGGGGAGACGGGGAAGTAAGGGCTACACCTTC.

The count of this clone is one. An end of the junction differs from the germline gene, which may be a read error. The chain joins TRBV28 to TRBJ2-7; no definite D call. This CDR3 has 12 amino acids. Germline loops: CDR1 MDHEN, CDR2 SYDVKM. The CDR3 coding sequence is TGTGCCAGCAGTCCTCGACTCTCGCGAAACATATTC. Residues: CASSPRLSRNIF.

V usage is TRBV6-2 or TRBV6-3 and J usage is TRBJ1-2; possible D gene TRBD1, 6 bases. CDR1 and CDR2 (germline): MNHEY, SVGEGT. The CDR3 runs 13 residues. Trimming took off 5 bases at V and 6 bases at J, with 13 bases between the two ends. The CDR3 sequence is CASSDPRGDGYTF. CDR3 sequence (DNA): TGTGCCAGCAGTGATCCCAGGGGAGATGGCTACACCTTC.

This clone was observed many times. The chain employs TRBV4-2 and TRBJ2-2; 9 bases are a match to TRBD2. The CDR3 is 17 residues long. The J segment lost 0 bases and the V segment lost 1 base, leaving 3 bases of the junction unmatched. Germline assignment: CDR1 LGHNA and CDR2 YNFKEQ. The CDR3 protein is CASSQAGGGANTGELFF. The CDR3, as DNA: TGTGCCAGCAGCCAAGCTGGCGGGGGGGCGAACACCGGGGAGCTGTTTTTT.

This clone has only one observation. V is TRBV4-2 and J is TRBJ1-1; TRBD1 is a possible D gene (6 bases). CDR1 and CDR2 (germline): LGHNA, YNFKEQ. V was clipped by 4 bases and J by 6 bases, with 12 bases between them. The CDR3 has 13 amino acids. DNA for the CDR3: TGTGCCAGCAGCCGAACAGGGAGCCCTGAAGCTTTCTTT. As protein: CASSRTGSPEAFF.

The gene calls are TRBV5-1 and TRBJ2-3; no clear D gene. CDR1 and CDR2 (germline): SGHRS, YFSETQ. This CDR3 is 15 amino acids long. The V end lost 0 bases, the J end lost 4 bases, and 12 bases lay between the germline ends. This chain's CDR3 is CASSLVRSFADTQYF. CDR3 DNA sequence: TGCGCCAGCAGCTTGGTCCGCAGTTTCGCAGATACGCAGTATTTT.

This clone appeared once. The DNA for the CDR3 is TGTGCCAGCAGCGTAAGGACAGGGGGCTTAGCTAACTATGGCTACACCTTC. This translates into CASSVRTGGLANYGYTF. The gene calls are TRBV7-2 and TRBJ1-2; 11 nucleotides agree with TRBD1. Germline CDR1 and CDR2: SGHTA and FQGNSA. This CDR3 has 17 amino acids. With V trimmed by 5 bases and J by 0 bases, 8 bases remained unmatched.

The V and J genes are TRBV25-1 and TRBJ2-7; D call uncertain. From germline, CDR1 is MGHDK and CDR2 SYGVNS. The CDR3 loop spans 11 amino acids. V was pared by 5 bases and J by 3 bases, with 5 bases between. The CDR3 DNA reads TGTGCCAGCAGTAAACACTACGAGCAGTACTTC. Its translation is CASSKHYEQYF.

The chain joins TRBV4-3 to TRBJ2-2, with a possible D match to TRBD2 (7 bases). The V end lost 4 bases, the J end lost 6 bases, and 15 bases lay between the germline ends. Germline loops: CDR1 LGHNA, CDR2 YSLEER. The CDR3 consists of 15 residues. The CDR3 loop is CASSRAAGAAGELFF. CDR3 bases: TGCGCCAGCAGCCGAGCCGCGGGGGCTGCCGGGGAGCTGTTTTTT.

In its sample, this clone was seen a few times. The CDR3 DNA sequence: TGTGCCAGCAGTCAAACCTCAACTAGCGCCTCCTACAATGAGCAGTTCTTC. Its protein is CASSQTSTSASYNEQFF. This chain uses TRBV6-6 with TRBJ2-1, with 7 positions matching TRBD2. The CDR3 is made up of 17 amino acids. J lost 0 bases, V lost 5 bases, and 10 bases had no gene match. Germline values: CDR1 MNHNY, CDR2 SVGAGI (reference sequence).

This clone was counted between two and nine times. The rearrangement uses TRBV18 and TRBJ1-3; D is perhaps TRBD1 (6 bases). Per germline, CDR1 KGHSH and CDR2 LQKENI. The CDR3 spans 16 residues. V shed 2 bases and J shed 1 base, with 12 bases lying between them. CDR3 in DNA: TGTGCCAGCTCACCAAGTCGGGGGGCTTCTGGAAACACCATATATTTT. It yields the protein CASSPSRGASGNTIYF.

The chain has TRBV7-9 and TRBJ1-1, with 11 nucleotides matching TRBD1. V dropped 1 base and J dropped 6; count of bases not matched to a gene: 1. This CDR3 contains 14 residues. Germline lookup yields CDR1 SEHNR and CDR2 FQNEAQ (reference sequence). Written as DNA, the CDR3 is TGTGCCAGCAGCTTAGGGGGACAGGGGGCTGAAGCTTTCTTT. This codes for CASSLGGQGAEAFF.

The chain combines TRBV19 with TRBJ2-6; no clear D. This CDR3 contains 14 residues. Trimming stripped 3 bases from V and 0 bases from J, with 3 bases between. Germline V gives CDR1 LNHDA, CDR2 SQIVND (reference sequence). CDR3 in DNA: TGTGCCAGTAGTATGGCCTCTGGGGCCAACGTCCTGACTTTC. It codes for CASSMASGANVLTF.

V gene TRBV27 combines with J gene TRBJ1-1; TRBD1 might be the D (5 bases). Trimming left V 6 bases short and J 4 bases short, with 21 bases between. The germline gives CDR1 MNHEY, CDR2 SMNVEV (reference sequence). This CDR3 comprises 16 residues. The CDR3 here is CASSLVGLGPGTEAFF. CDR3 sequence (DNA): TGTGCCAGCAGCTTAGTGGGTCTGGGGCCGGGCACTGAAGCTTTCTTT.

V and J are TRBV15 and TRBJ2-1, with D possibly TRBD1 on 5 matching bases. CDR1 is LNHNV and CDR2 is YYDKDF in the germline V gene (reference sequence). CDR3 length: 18 residues. V shed 0 bases and J shed 0 bases, with 15 bases lying between them. DNA for the CDR3: TGTGCCACCAGCAGAGAGATAGGGGCCACGAGCTCCTACAATGAGCAGTTCTTC. Protein sequence: CATSREIGATSSYNEQFF.

V and J are TRBV5-4 and TRBJ1-6; the D is unclear. The V end lost 0 bases, the J end lost 5 bases, and 9 bases lay between the germline ends. The germline CDR1 and CDR2 sequences are SGHNT and YYREEE (reference sequence). This CDR3 has 15 amino acids. CDR3 DNA sequence: TGTGCCAGCAGCTTGGGCCACTCTAATAATTCACCCCTCCACTTT. This translates into CASSLGHSNNSPLHF.

The chain employs TRBV7-9 and TRBJ1-1, with 9 bases that match TRBD1. The CDR3 loop spans 16 amino acids. V shed 5 bases and J 4 bases; nucleotides not matched to a gene: 11. The V gene's germline CDR1 is SEHNR and CDR2 FQNEAQ (reference sequence). For the CDR3, the DNA is TGTGCCAGCAGCGGCCTCCACAGGGGGCTTGGCACTGAAGCTTTCTTT. Amino acids: CASSGLHRGLGTEAFF.

This chain links TRBV3-1 (or the pseudogene TRBV3-2) with TRBJ2-7, with D possibly matching TRBD1 (5 bases). CDR1 is LGHDT, CDR2 YNNKEL, per germline (reference sequence). The CDR3 has 15 residues. Deletions cut 1 base from V and 2 bases from J, with 12 bases between. In nucleotides, the CDR3 is TGTGCCAGCAGCCAAGCCGTCCAGGGCCCCTACGAGCAGTACTTC. Translating it yields CASSQAVQGPYEQYF.

This clone was found a few times. The rearrangement links TRBV3-1 (or the pseudogene TRBV3-2) to TRBJ1-6; D possibly corresponds to TRBD1 (6 bases). The CDR3 contains 15 residues. Trimming removed 0 bases at V and 7 bases at J, with 10 bases between. Germline V gene lookup returns CDR1 LGHDT and CDR2 YNNKEL (reference sequence). CDR3 coding DNA: TGTGCCAGCAGCCAAGATCAAGGGGGAAATTCACCCCTCCACTTT. The encoded protein is CASSQDQGGNSPLHF.

A few counts support this clone. J is TRBJ1-1 and V is TRBV5-1; D is possibly TRBD1 (6 bases). Germline lookup yields CDR1 SGHRS and CDR2 YFSETQ. V dropped 0 bases and J dropped 1 base, with 13 bases sitting between them. CDR3 size: 16 residues. The CDR3 sequence: CASSLVVQGGNTEAFF. DNA of the CDR3: TGCGCCAGCAGCTTGGTGGTACAGGGTGGGAACACTGAAGCTTTCTTT.

This clone was observed at least ten times. This chain joins TRBV6-5 and TRBJ1-2, with D possibly TRBD1 on 6 matching bases. Germline V gene data show CDR1 as MNHEY and CDR2 as SVGAGI. Trimming took off 5 bases at V and 5 bases at J, with 12 bases between the two ends. The CDR3 spans 13 residues. CDR3: CASSPSGEYGYTF. The CDR3 DNA reads TGTGCCAGCAGTCCCTCAGGGGAATATGGCTACACCTTC.

The genes are TRBV25-1 and TRBJ1-6; TRBD1 is a possible D gene (5 bases). Germline assignment: CDR1 MGHDK and CDR2 SYGVNS. This CDR3 has 15 residues. The V and J ends lost 0 bases and 10 bases respectively, with 13 bases between them. In DNA form, the CDR3 reads TGTGCCAGCAGTGAATACGGGGGATCCGGATCACCCCTCCACTTT. Protein sequence: CASSEYGGSGSPLHF.

The rearrangement joins TRBV5-1 to TRBJ1-5; a weak D match, TRBD1 (6 bases). Germline V gives CDR1 SGHRS, CDR2 YFSETQ. CDR3 size: 14 residues. V was clipped by 4 bases and J by 7 bases, with 15 bases between them. CDR3: CASSTGGGGQPQHF. For the CDR3, the DNA is TGCGCCAGCAGCACGGGGGGCGGAGGCCAGCCCCAGCATTTT.

This clone was found a few times. This sequence joins TRBV7-9 and TRBJ1-2, with TRBD1 as a possible D gene (5 bases). This CDR3 is 16 amino acids long. Per germline, CDR1 SEHNR and CDR2 FQNEAQ (reference sequence). The V and J ends lost 5 bases and 0 bases respectively, with 16 bases between them. CDR3 protein: CASSRGGAGTNYGYTF. The CDR3 coding sequence is TGTGCCAGCAGCCGCGGTGGGGCAGGGACTAACTATGGCTACACCTTC.

V and J are TRBV5-5 and TRBJ2-7, with a weak D call TRBD2 (5 bases). CDR1 and CDR2 from the germline V gene are SGHKS and YYEKEE (reference sequence). This CDR3 spans 13 amino acids. Trimming removed 0 bases at V and 6 bases at J, with 10 bases between. The DNA for the CDR3 is TGTGCCAGCAGCTTGGGTGTGAGGGTCGAGCAGTACTTC. Translating gives CASSLGVRVEQYF.

The rearrangement links TRBV7-3 to TRBJ1-3; maybe TRBD1 (5 bases). This CDR3 is 13 amino acids long. Trimming took off 5 bases at V and 8 bases at J, with 13 bases between the two ends. The germline CDR1 and CDR2 sequences are SGHTA and FQGTGA. The CDR3 DNA reads as TGTGCCAGCAGCAAACAGTCGGGGGACACCATATATTTT. It codes for CASSKQSGDTIYF.

This chain joins TRBV2 and TRBJ1-2; D might be TRBD1 (6 bases). The CDR3 totals 13 residues. From germline, CDR1 is SNHLY and CDR2 FYNNEI. V lost 6 bases to trimming and J lost 0 bases, with 8 bases between them. The CDR3 nucleotides are TGTGCCAGCAGGACAGGTCCTAACTATGGCTACACCTTC. Protein sequence: CASRTGPNYGYTF. The full variable domain, in which reference TRBV2 and TRBJ1-2 provide the parts outside the CDR3, is EPEVTQTPSHQVTQMGQEVILRCVPISNHLYFYWYRQILGQKVEFLVSFYNNEISEKSEIFDDQFSVERPDGSNFTLKIRSTKLEDSAMYFCASRTGPNYGYTFGSGTRLTVV.

V is TRBV11-2 and J is TRBJ2-1, with 10 bases lining up with TRBD1. Germline-derived CDR1 and CDR2 are SGHAT and FQNNGV. V shed 6 bases and J 5 bases; nucleotides not matched to a gene: 4. The CDR3 spans 14 residues. CDR3 region: CASSGQGVDNEQFF. DNA for the CDR3: TGTGCCAGCAGTGGACAGGGGGTCGACAATGAGCAGTTCTTC.